The following is a T cell receptor beta chain sequence with its context. Its target is not known. The data were taken from a study of vaccination effects on CD4 cells after COVID-19. The germline CDR1 and CDR2 sequences are SEHNR and FQNEAQ (reference sequence). The ends were cut back, 5 bases at V and 10 bases at J, with 22 bases in the middle. This CDR3 is 15 amino acids long. Sequencing followed a ViraFEST assay step that expanded antigen-specific CD4+ T cells with viral peptide pools. Following culture for about ten days, CD4+ T cells were isolated. According to PCR results, the person was infected with SARS-CoV-2 between March and December 2020. Wells each received two million PBMC, cultured with around 9.6 IU/ml IL-2 and 10 ug/ml peptides. This table comes from immunoSEQ multiplex PCR, and its TCRdb copy is limited to in-frame clones, with some not included. The sample carries tens of thousands of clones, around 72% recorded once.

This sequence was found in a human donor who had a prior SARS-CoV-2 infection. Sequencing was performed on CD4+ T cells from PBMCs cultured with HCoV-NL63 spike peptides, taken before COVID-19 vaccination. The J gene is TRBJ2-3, the V gene TRBV7-9, with D possibly being TRBD2 (6 bases). The CDR3 region is CASSRGTRRGEAQYF. In DNA form, the CDR3 reads TGTGCCAGCAGCCGGGGGACCCGACGGGGCGAGGCGCAGTATTTT.